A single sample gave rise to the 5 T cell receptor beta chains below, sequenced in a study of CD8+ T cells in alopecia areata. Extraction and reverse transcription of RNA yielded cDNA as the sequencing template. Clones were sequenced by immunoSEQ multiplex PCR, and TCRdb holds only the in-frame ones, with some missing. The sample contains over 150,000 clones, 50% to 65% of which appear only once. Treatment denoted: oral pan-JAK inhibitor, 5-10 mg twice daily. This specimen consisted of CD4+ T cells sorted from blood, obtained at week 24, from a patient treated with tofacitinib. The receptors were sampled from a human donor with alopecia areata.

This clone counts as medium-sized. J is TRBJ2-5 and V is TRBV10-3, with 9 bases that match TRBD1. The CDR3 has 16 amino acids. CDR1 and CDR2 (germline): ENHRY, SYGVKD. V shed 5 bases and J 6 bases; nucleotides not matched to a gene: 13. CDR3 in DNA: TGTGCCATCAGTCCCGAGGGGGACAGGGCATCGAAGACCCAGTACTTC. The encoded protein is CAISPEGDRASKTQYF.

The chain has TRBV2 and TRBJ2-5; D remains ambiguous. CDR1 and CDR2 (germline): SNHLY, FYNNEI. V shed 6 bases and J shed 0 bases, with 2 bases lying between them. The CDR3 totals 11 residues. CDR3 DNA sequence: TGTGCCAGCAGGGACCAAGAGACCCAGTACTTC. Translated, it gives CASRDQETQYF. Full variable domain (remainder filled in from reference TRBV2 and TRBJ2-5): EPEVTQTPSHQVTQMGQEVILRCVPISNHLYFYWYRQILGQKVEFLVSFYNNEISEKSEIFDDQFSVERPDGSNFTLKIRSTKLEDSAMYFCASRDQETQYFGPGTRLLVL.

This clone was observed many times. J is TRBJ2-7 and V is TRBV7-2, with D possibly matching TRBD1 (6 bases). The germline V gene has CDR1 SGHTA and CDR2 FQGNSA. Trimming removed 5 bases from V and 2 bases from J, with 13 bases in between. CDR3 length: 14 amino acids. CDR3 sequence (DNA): TGTGCCAGCAGCAATAACAGGGTTGCCTACGAGCAGTACTTC. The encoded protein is CASSNNRVAYEQYF.

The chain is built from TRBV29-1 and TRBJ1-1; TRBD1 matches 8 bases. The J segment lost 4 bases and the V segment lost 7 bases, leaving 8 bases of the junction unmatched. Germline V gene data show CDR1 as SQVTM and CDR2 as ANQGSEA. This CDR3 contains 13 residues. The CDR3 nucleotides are TGCAGCGCCGACAGGGGCCTGCTCACTGAAGCTTTCTTT. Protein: CSADRGLLTEAFF.

This chain's CDR3 is CASRSGSYNSPLHF. In DNA form, the CDR3 reads TGTGCCAGCAGATCAGGCTCCTATAATTCACCCCTCCACTTT. J is TRBJ1-6 and V is TRBV27; D is unclear. V lost 6 bases and J lost 0, with 6 bases in between. Per the germline V gene, CDR1 is MNHEY and CDR2 is SMNVEV (reference sequence). CDR3 length: 14 residues.